These 15 T cell receptor beta chains share one sample of origin, sequenced in a study of regulatory T cells in long-lasting Graves disease (dated by TCRdb to the early 2020s). Libraries were constructed by multiplex PCR. This sample was sequenced with an Illumina HiSeq 4000. CDR3 regions were amplified by Arm-PCR with iRepertoire HTBI primers to construct TCR beta libraries. Using fastp trimming at Q25 and MiXCR clonotype assembly, TCRdb reanalyzed the public sequencing data and kept in-frame beta chains. A single entry per CDR3 protein holds the most common genes and DNA from its merged rows. This sample gives hundreds of thousands of distinct CDR3 sequences in total; roughly 15% of them show up just once. 18% of the sample belongs to the ten largest clones. The label giving this sample's time point can be read as: newly diagnosed GD, antithyroid drugs for less than 3 months. RNA was extracted from PBMCs in TRIzol for both TCR sequencing and RNA sequencing.

This same sample was also part of a study on T cells in Graves' hyperthyroidism and ophthalmopathy.

The source material was peripheral blood mononuclear cells (PBMCs), sampled at new diagnosis, from a patient treated with antithyroid drugs. The receptors here all came from a woman between 25 and 40 years old with Graves disease. Donor details come from another sample of the same person, matched by shared clones.

This clonotype was observed at least ten times. This sequence joins TRBV12-3 or TRBV12-4 and TRBJ1-4; D is unclear. The CDR3 runs 13 residues. V shed 3 bases and J shed 6 bases, with 8 bases lying between them. CDR3 amino acids: CASSLTAYEKLFF. The CDR3 coding sequence is TGTGCCAGCAGTTTGACTGCGTATGAAAAACTGTTTTTT.

This clonotype was seen many times. This chain links TRBV7-9 with TRBJ2-1; D unresolved. CDR3 length: 12 amino acids. The ends were cut back, 4 bases at V and 2 bases at J, with 3 bases in the middle. The germline CDR1 and CDR2 sequences are SEHNR and FQNEAQ (reference sequence). The DNA for the CDR3 is TGTGCCAGCAGCTCGACCTACAATGAGCAGTTCTTC. It translates to CASSSTYNEQFF.

The V and J genes are TRBV28 and TRBJ2-2, with TRBD2 as a possible D gene (6 bases). The CDR3 is 16 amino acids. The V and J ends lost 2 bases and 5 bases respectively, with 15 bases between them. Germline assignment: CDR1 MDHEN and CDR2 SYDVKM. This chain's CDR3 is CASSLTYGSLTGELFF. DNA of the CDR3: TGTGCCAGCAGTTTAACGTACGGGAGTCTGACCGGGGAGCTGTTTTTT.

The chain uses TRBV9 and TRBJ2-7; 8 bases match TRBD1. In germline, CDR1 is SGDLS, CDR2 YYNGEE. V lost 3 bases to trimming and J lost 6 bases; unmatched junction nucleotides: 8. CDR3 length equals 14 residues. The CDR3 DNA sequence: TGTGCCAGCAGCGCCGGCGGGACAGGCCCCGAGCAGTACTTC. Encoded protein: CASSAGGTGPEQYF. The full variable domain, its missing parts supplied by reference TRBV9 and TRBJ2-7, is DSGVTQTPKHLITATGQRVTLRCSPRSGDLSVYWYQQSLDQGLQFLIQYYNGEERAKGNILERFSAQQFPDLHSELNLSSLELGDSALYFCASSAGGTGPEQYFGPGTRLTVT.

This clonotype came up many times. The V gene is TRBV6-2 or TRBV6-3, the J gene TRBJ2-1; D may match TRBD1 or TRBD2 (5 bases each). In germline, CDR1 is MNHEY, CDR2 SVGEGT. The CDR3 is made up of 15 amino acids. Trimming shortened V by 8 bases and J by 4 bases, and 18 bases separated the two germline ends. DNA for the CDR3: TGTGCCAGCCCGATGTGGGGCGGGCCGTACAATGAGCAGTTCTTC. This sequence encodes CASPMWGGPYNEQFF.

In its sample, this clonotype was seen a few times. The rearrangement joins TRBV6-1 to TRBJ2-1; 12 positions match TRBD1. Germline values: CDR1 MNHNS, CDR2 SASEGT. Trimming took 11 bases from V and 2 from J; bases not matched to a gene: 16. The CDR3 loop spans 18 amino acids. The CDR3 sequence is CAGYSGTGGKVTYNEQFF. The CDR3 DNA is TGTGCCGGTTATTCCGGGACAGGGGGCAAAGTAACCTACAATGAGCAGTTCTTC.

This clonotype was seen repeatedly, ten times or more. This chain uses TRBV6-5 with TRBJ1-5; 10 nucleotides align to TRBD1. This CDR3 is built from 16 residues. Germline V gene lookup returns CDR1 MNHEY and CDR2 SVGAGI. The V gene end was trimmed by 4 bases and the J gene end by 7 bases; junction bases not matched to a gene: 10. CDR3 amino acids: CASSSLLGTGEQPQHF. The CDR3 coding sequence is TGTGCCAGCAGTTCTCTCTTAGGGACAGGGGAACAGCCCCAGCATTTT.

This chain links TRBV5-1 with TRBJ2-7, with 10 bases identical to TRBD2. CDR3 length: 15 residues. V was clipped by 3 bases and J by 12 bases; unmatched bases: 15. From germline, CDR1 is SGHRS and CDR2 YFSETQ. Here the CDR3 reads CASSSNLAGANHLYF. The CDR3 DNA sequence: TGCGCCAGCAGCTCAAACCTAGCGGGAGCGAATCATCTGTACTTC.

This clonotype was seen ten or more times. V is TRBV28 and J is TRBJ1-1, with D unresolved. This CDR3 contains 9 residues. Deletions cut 8 bases from V and 11 bases from J, with 9 bases between. Germline V gene sequence: CDR1 MDHEN, CDR2 SYDVKM. The CDR3 DNA follows: TGTGCCAGCGGGTCTGGGGCTTTCTTT. This translates into CASGSGAFF.

This clonotype has ten or more counts. This rearrangement joins TRBV27 to TRBJ1-1; D gene unclear. The CDR3 consists of 16 residues. CDR1 and CDR2 from the germline V gene are MNHEY and SMNVEV (reference sequence). V was cut by 0 bases and J by 0 bases, with 11 bases left in between. The CDR3 region has the DNA TGTGCCAGCAGTTTATCGCCCTCCGTTATGAACACTGAAGCTTTCTTT. The encoded protein is CASSLSPSVMNTEAFF.

This clonotype came up many times. The chain joins TRBV28 to TRBJ1-1; D uncertain. Looked up from germline, CDR1 is MDHEN and CDR2 is SYDVKM. The CDR3 length is 12 residues. V lost 0 bases and J 8 bases, leaving 7 bases between the germline ends. Here the CDR3 reads CASSLWSREAFF. CDR3 DNA: TGTGCCAGCAGTTTATGGTCCCGGGAAGCTTTCTTT.

The gene calls are TRBV7-9 and TRBJ1-1; weak D call: TRBD1 (6 bases). This CDR3 spans 15 amino acids. Trimming left V 5 bases short and J 0 bases short, with 13 bases between. Germline V gives CDR1 SEHNR, CDR2 FQNEAQ (reference sequence). The CDR3 DNA reads as TGTGCCAGCAGCCTAGGGGGAAACATGAACACTGAAGCTTTCTTT. Translated: CASSLGGNMNTEAFF.

This clonotype was picked up many times. The CDR3 is CASRELAVNYEQYF. The CDR3 DNA is TGTGCCAGCAGAGAACTAGCGGTGAACTACGAGCAGTACTTC. The chain recombines TRBV2 with TRBJ2-7, with 8 bases that match TRBD2. The CDR3 contains 14 residues. Germline V gene lookup returns CDR1 SNHLY and CDR2 FYNNEI. Trimming removed 6 bases from V and 3 bases from J; junction bases left unmatched: 7.

This clonotype was counted at least ten times. V gene TRBV2 combines with J gene TRBJ2-1; TRBD2 agrees at 11 bases. Germline V gives CDR1 SNHLY, CDR2 FYNNEI. The CDR3 spans 14 residues. With 9 bases clipped from V and 3 bases from J, the junction kept 4 bases outside the gene matches. The CDR3 nucleotides are TGTGCCAGTCGACTAGCGGGGTTCTACAATGAGCAGTTCTTC. Protein: CASRLAGFYNEQFF.

The V call is TRBV20-1, the J call TRBJ2-1; TRBD1 is a possible D gene (5 bases). The germline V and J ends were trimmed by 0 bases and 5 bases, with 14 bases remaining between them. The CDR3 has 15 residues. Per germline, CDR1 DFQATT and CDR2 SNEGSKA (reference sequence). Here the CDR3 DNA reads TGCAGTGCTAGAGATCTTGGCCAGGGTGACAATGAGCAGTTCTTC. Its protein is CSARDLGQGDNEQFF.